This TCR beta chain was sequenced in a study of OX40 agonist ivuxolimab in advanced cancers. Across the study: In this trial design, patients received ivuxolimab intravenously at 0.01 to 10 mg/kg every 2 weeks.

Sequenced by immunoSEQ multiplex PCR; TCRdb stores in-frame clones only, minus some. The sample has around 58,000 clones; roughly 84% are singletons. As regards this clone: Antigen specificity is unknown.

Study findings and constraints: Researchers report that CD8+ T cells had, on average, more expanded clones than CD4+. The CD4+ and CD8+ T cells in the blood had expanded clonally by week 6 at 0.1 to 3.0 mg/kg.

This CDR3 is 13 amino acids long. From germline, CDR1 is SEHNR and CDR2 FQNEAQ (reference sequence). Trimming left V 4 bases short and J 6 bases short, with 13 bases between. The chain joins TRBV7-9 to TRBJ2-7, with D possibly matching TRBD1 (5 bases). The specimen was CD4+ or CD8+ T cells sorted from blood, collected in a trial of the OX40 agonist ivuxolimab. The clonotype comes from an adult with an advanced solid tumor such as melanoma, head and neck, liver or kidney cancer. The CDR3 protein is CASSSPKGLEQYF. Here the CDR3 DNA reads TGTGCCAGCAGCTCGCCAAAGGGGCTCGAGCAGTACTTC.